A selection of T cell receptor beta chains follows, all from one sample in a study of spatial heterogeneity in lung cancer. TCRdb itself ran the 5' RACE reads through MiXCR, one entry per CDR3 protein. The table lists more than 95,000 distinct CDR3 sequences, more than 9% of them singletons. The sample in question was PBMCs, obtained at follow-up. All receptors come from a male donor with early-stage non-small cell lung cancer. Each CDR3 is given with its conserved first and last residue. The order of the fields is CDR3 DNA, CDR3 protein, J gene, D gene, V gene, clone size. A D gene is named only where the DNA matches it firmly. Rows may omit the clone size; those that give it use once, few, many or a size class.

cdr3_nt: TGTGCCAGCAGCCATAGCGGGGGAGGGTACAATGAGCAGTTCTTC
cdr3_aa: CASSHSGGGYNEQFF
j_call: TRBJ2-1
d_call: TRBD2
v_call: TRBV3-1
clone_size: .

cdr3_nt: TGTGCCAGCAGTTTTTCCCGACAGGGCCGCAATCAGCCCCAGCATTTT
cdr3_aa: CASSFSRQGRNQPQHF
j_call: TRBJ1-5
d_call: TRBD1
v_call: TRBV28
clone_size: many

cdr3_nt: TGCAGTTTTTATTCCAGACCGAACAATGAGCAGTTCTTC
cdr3_aa: CSFYSRPNNEQFF
j_call: TRBJ2-1
d_call: .
v_call: TRBV20-1
clone_size: .

cdr3_nt: TGTGCCAGCAGTGGTTACAGCGCTAGCACAGATACGCAGTATTTT
cdr3_aa: CASSGYSASTDTQYF
j_call: TRBJ2-3
d_call: .
v_call: TRBV25-1
clone_size: few

cdr3_nt: TGTGCCAGCAGCCCACCTTGGGGGGAGTCCTACAATGAGCAGTTCTTC
cdr3_aa: CASSPPWGESYNEQFF
j_call: TRBJ2-1
d_call: .
v_call: TRBV7-9
clone_size: .

cdr3_nt: TGTGCCAGCAGCTTAGCGGACTCCTACAATGAGCAGTTCTTC
cdr3_aa: CASSLADSYNEQFF
j_call: TRBJ2-1
d_call: .
v_call: TRBV7-3
clone_size: .

cdr3_nt: TGTGCCAGCAGCCAATTGACAGGGGAGGAACCCCAGCATTTT
cdr3_aa: CASSQLTGEEPQHF
j_call: TRBJ1-5
d_call: TRBD1
v_call: TRBV3-1
clone_size: few

cdr3_nt: TGCAGTGCTAGCAATCCCGGGACAGCCTACAATGAGCAGTTCTTC
cdr3_aa: CSASNPGTAYNEQFF
j_call: TRBJ2-1
d_call: TRBD1
v_call: TRBV20-1
clone_size: .

cdr3_nt: TGCGCCAGCAGCTTGGGGGCCGACTCCTACGAGCAGTACTTC
cdr3_aa: CASSLGADSYEQYF
j_call: TRBJ2-7
d_call: .
v_call: TRBV5-1
clone_size: .

cdr3_nt: TGTGCCAGCACATCGGAGGGGAATAATTCACCCCTCCACTTT
cdr3_aa: CASTSEGNNSPLHF
j_call: TRBJ1-6
d_call: .
v_call: TRBV2
clone_size: .